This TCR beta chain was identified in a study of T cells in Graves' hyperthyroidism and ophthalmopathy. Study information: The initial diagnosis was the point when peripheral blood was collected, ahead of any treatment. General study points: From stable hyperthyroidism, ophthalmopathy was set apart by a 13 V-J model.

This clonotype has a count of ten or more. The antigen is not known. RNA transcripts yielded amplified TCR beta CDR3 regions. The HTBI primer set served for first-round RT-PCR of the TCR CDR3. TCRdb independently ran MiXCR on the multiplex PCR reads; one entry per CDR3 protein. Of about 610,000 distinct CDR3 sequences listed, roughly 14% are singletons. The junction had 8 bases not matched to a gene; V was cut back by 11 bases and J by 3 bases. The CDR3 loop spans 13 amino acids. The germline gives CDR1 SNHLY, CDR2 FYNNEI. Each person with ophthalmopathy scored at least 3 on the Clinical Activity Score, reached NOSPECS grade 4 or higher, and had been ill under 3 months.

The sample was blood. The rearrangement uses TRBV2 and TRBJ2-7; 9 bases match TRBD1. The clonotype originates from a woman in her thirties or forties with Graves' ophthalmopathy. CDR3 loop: CAGQRDRVYEQYF. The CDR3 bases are TGTGCCGGACAAAGGGACAGGGTCTACGAGCAGTACTTC. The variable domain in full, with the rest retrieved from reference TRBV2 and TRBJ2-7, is EPEVTQTPSHQVTQMGQEVILRCVPISNHLYFYWYRQILGQKVEFLVSFYNNEISEKSEIFDDQFSVERPDGSNFTLKIRSTKLEDSAMYFCAGQRDRVYEQYFGPGTRLTVT.